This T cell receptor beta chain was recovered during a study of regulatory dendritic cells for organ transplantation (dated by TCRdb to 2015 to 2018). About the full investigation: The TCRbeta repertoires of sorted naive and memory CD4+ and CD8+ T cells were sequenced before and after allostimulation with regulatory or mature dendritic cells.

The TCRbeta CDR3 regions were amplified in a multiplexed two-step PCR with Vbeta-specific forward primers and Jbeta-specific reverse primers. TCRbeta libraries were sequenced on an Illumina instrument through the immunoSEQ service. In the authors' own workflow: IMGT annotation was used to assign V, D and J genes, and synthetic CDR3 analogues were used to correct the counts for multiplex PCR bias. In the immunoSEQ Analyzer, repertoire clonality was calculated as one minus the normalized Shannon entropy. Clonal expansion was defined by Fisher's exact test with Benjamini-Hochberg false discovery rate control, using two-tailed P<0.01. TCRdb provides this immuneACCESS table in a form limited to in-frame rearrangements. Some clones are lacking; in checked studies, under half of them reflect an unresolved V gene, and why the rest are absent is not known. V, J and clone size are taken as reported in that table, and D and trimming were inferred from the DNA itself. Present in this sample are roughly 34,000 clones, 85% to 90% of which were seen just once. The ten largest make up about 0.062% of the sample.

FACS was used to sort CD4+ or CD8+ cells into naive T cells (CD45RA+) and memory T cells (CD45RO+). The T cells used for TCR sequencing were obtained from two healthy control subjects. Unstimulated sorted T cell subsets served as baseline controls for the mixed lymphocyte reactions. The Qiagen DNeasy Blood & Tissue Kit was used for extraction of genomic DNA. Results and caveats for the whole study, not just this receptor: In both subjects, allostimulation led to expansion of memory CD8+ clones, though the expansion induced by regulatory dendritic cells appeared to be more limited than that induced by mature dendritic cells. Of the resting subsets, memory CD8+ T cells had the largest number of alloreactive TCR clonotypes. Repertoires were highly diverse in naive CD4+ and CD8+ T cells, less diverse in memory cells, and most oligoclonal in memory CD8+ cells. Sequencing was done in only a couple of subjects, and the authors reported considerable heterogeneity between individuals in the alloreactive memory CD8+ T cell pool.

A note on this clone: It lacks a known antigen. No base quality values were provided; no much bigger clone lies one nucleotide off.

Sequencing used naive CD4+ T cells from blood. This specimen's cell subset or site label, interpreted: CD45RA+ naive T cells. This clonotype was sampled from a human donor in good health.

The DNA sequence is TGTGCCAGCTCTCTCATCGGGGGTTTCTACAATGAGCAGTTCTTC. Its product reads: CASSLIGGFYNEQFF. The sequence links TRBV18 to TRBJ2-1; TRBD2 could be the D gene, as 6 bases match. V was cut back by 6 bases and J by 3 bases, leaving a gap of 15 bases between them. The CDR3 runs 15 amino acids, cysteine and phenylalanine included. The retained sequence is limited to the CDR3, 45 bases, with the frame set at the first base. CDR1 and CDR2 (KGHSH, LQKENI) derive from the germline V gene.